Each of the 28 T cell receptor beta chains below was sequenced from the same sample in a study of CD8 T cells in Susac syndrome. RNA in amounts of roughly 0.5 to 1 ug was reverse transcribed with random hexamers. TCRdb re-analysed the immunoSEQ multiplex PCR reads in MiXCR, keeping a single row per CDR3 protein. The sample has 140,000 or so distinct CDR3 sequences, less than 95% seen once. Sequencing was done on a sample of CD4+ T cells from PBMCs. The origin of the receptors is a human donor in good health.

This clonotype is a singleton in its sample. The J gene is TRBJ2-3, the V gene TRBV19; D is ambiguous. The V end lost 3 bases, the J end lost 9 bases, and 13 bases lay between the germline ends. The CDR3 is 13 residues long. CDR1 is LNHDA, CDR2 SQIVND, per germline (reference sequence). In DNA, the CDR3 is TGTGCCAGTAGTATGTCGGATCTTGGAACGCAGTATTTT. The encoded protein is CASSMSDLGTQYF.

V usage is TRBV4-1 and J usage is TRBJ1-4; D is ambiguous. Trimming left V 1 base short and J 8 bases short, with 11 bases between. The CDR3 loop spans 14 amino acids. CDR1 and CDR2 (germline): MGHRA, YSYEKL. The CDR3 coding sequence is TGCGCCAGCAGCCAAGGCAGGCCGGGGGAAAAACTGTTTTTT. It codes for CASSQGRPGEKLFF.

J is TRBJ1-1 and V is TRBV6-5, with D uncertain. Germline-derived CDR1 and CDR2 are MNHEY and SVGAGI. Between the trimmed V and J ends, which lost 2 bases and 3 bases, there was a span of 19 bases. The CDR3 loop spans 17 amino acids. The CDR3 DNA sequence: TGTGCCAGCAGTTACACTCCGGGAACTTGGGCTTACACTGAAGCTTTCTTT. This encodes CASSYTPGTWAYTEAFF.

J is TRBJ2-1 and V is TRBV24-1; 11 positions match TRBD2. Trimming took 0 bases from V and 8 from J; bases not matched to a gene: 5. The V gene's germline CDR1 is KGHDR and CDR2 SFDVKD. The CDR3 loop spans 16 amino acids. CDR3 region: CATSDLIAGGLDEQFF. For the CDR3, the DNA is TGTGCCACCAGTGATTTGATAGCGGGAGGGCTGGATGAGCAGTTCTTC.

Concerning this clonotype itself: A junction boundary mismatches the germline segment, possibly from a read error. This chain uses TRBV5-1 with TRBJ1-1, with D hard to call. Germline CDR1 reads SGHRS; CDR2 reads YFSETQ. The CDR3 runs to 13 residues. The CDR3 DNA reads as TGCGCCAACAGCTTGCTTACAAACACTGAAGCTTTCTTT. This translates into CANSLLTNTEAFF.

The V call is TRBV28, the J call TRBJ2-5, with TRBD2 matching 11 bases. V lost 0 bases, J lost 4 bases, and 4 bases stayed unmatched. The CDR3 contains 16 residues. CDR1 is MDHEN, CDR2 SYDVKM, per germline. The CDR3 coding sequence is TGTGCCAGCAGTTTATGGACTAGCGGGGAGGGAGAGACCCAGTACTTC. Protein sequence: CASSLWTSGEGETQYF.

The CDR3 is CASSRTGGETQYF. In DNA, the CDR3 is TGTGCCAGCAGCCGCACAGGGGGAGAGACCCAGTACTTC. This chain joins TRBV7-3 and TRBJ2-5; TRBD1 aligns across 8 bases. The CDR3 has 13 residues. Germline CDR1 reads SGHTA; CDR2 reads FQGTGA. With V trimmed by 5 bases and J by 4 bases, 3 bases remained unmatched.

Written as DNA, the CDR3 is TGTGCCATCAGGCCATCAGTTGGGACTGGCTACTACGAGCAGTACTTC. Translating gives CAIRPSVGTGYYEQYF. The rearrangement links TRBV10-3 to TRBJ2-7; possibly TRBD2 for D (6 bases). CDR3 length equals 16 residues. Trimming stripped 6 bases from V and 3 bases from J, with 21 bases between. Germline-derived CDR1 and CDR2 are ENHRY and SYGVKD.

The rearrangement links TRBV12-3 or TRBV12-4 to TRBJ2-1, with 13 bases aligning to TRBD2. After removal of 6 bases from V and 3 bases from J, the junction contained 2 bases not matched to a gene. The CDR3 totals 15 residues. The CDR3 is CASRGLAGYYNEQFF. The CDR3 bases are TGTGCCAGCAGGGGACTAGCGGGATACTACAATGAGCAGTTCTTC.

The chain couples TRBV12-3 or TRBV12-4 to TRBJ2-5; D not resolved. Trimming removed 2 bases from V and 2 bases from J, with 12 bases in between. There are 15 residues in the CDR3. CDR3 sequence (DNA): TGTGCCAGCAGTTTAACGGTGCAGACACAAGAGACCCAGTACTTC. Its translation is CASSLTVQTQETQYF.

The J gene is TRBJ2-7, the V gene TRBV27; TRBD2 aligns across 12 bases. J gave up 5 bases and V 5 bases, and 7 bases lay outside the gene matches. There are 15 residues in the CDR3. Per the germline V gene, CDR1 is MNHEY and CDR2 is SMNVEV (reference sequence). CDR3: CASSPLAGGPNEQYF. CDR3 DNA sequence: TGTGCCAGCAGTCCTCTAGCGGGAGGGCCCAACGAGCAGTACTTC.

The V call is TRBV11-2, the J call TRBJ2-2; 10 nucleotides line up with TRBD1. Germline CDR1 SGHAT, CDR2 FQNNGV. V was pared by 5 bases and J by 6 bases, with 6 bases of the junction left unmatched. This CDR3 is 15 amino acids long. CDR3 sequence reads: CASSRDRGRSGELFF. The CDR3 nucleotides read TGTGCCAGCAGCCGGGACAGGGGAAGGTCCGGGGAGCTGTTTTTT.

The rearrangement uses TRBV7-3 and TRBJ1-1; D may be TRBD1 (5 bases). The CDR3 has 13 residues. V lost 0 bases, J lost 7 bases, and 9 bases lay in between. Germline-derived CDR1 and CDR2 are SGHTA and FQGTGA. The CDR3 reads CASSLTGEYEAFF. The CDR3 region has the DNA TGTGCCAGCAGCTTAACAGGGGAATATGAAGCTTTCTTT. Using reference TRBV7-3 and TRBJ1-1 for the parts outside the CDR3, the full variable domain is GAGVSQTPSNKVTEKGKYVELRCDPISGHTALYWYRQSLGQGPEFLIYFQGTGAADDSGLPNDRFFAVRPEGSVSTLKIQRTERGDSAVYLCASSLTGEYEAFFGQGTRLTVV.

The V gene is TRBV7-2, the J gene TRBJ2-1, with 9 nucleotides matching TRBD2. Germline CDR1 SGHTA, CDR2 FQGNSA. The CDR3 runs to 16 residues. After removal of 5 bases from V and 4 bases from J, the junction contained 9 bases not matched to a gene. CDR3 DNA sequence: TGTGCCAGCAGCACGAGGGTAGGACTAGCGTACAATGAGCAGTTCTTC. Translated, it gives CASSTRVGLAYNEQFF.

CDR3 in amino acids: CAWSVLNTEAFF. CDR3 DNA sequence: TGTGCCTGGAGTGTACTGAACACTGAAGCTTTCTTT. J is TRBJ1-1 and V is TRBV30; D gene ambiguous. This CDR3 contains 12 residues. The germline CDR1 and CDR2 sequences are GTSNPN and SVGIG (reference sequence). V was cut by 0 bases and J by 0 bases, with 2 bases left in between.

The chain recombines TRBV18 with TRBJ2-7; 7 bases line up with TRBD2. Germline V lookup: CDR1 KGHSH, CDR2 LQKENI. The V segment lost 5 bases and the J segment 2 bases; nucleotides outside the gene matches: 12. CDR3 length equals 16 residues. The CDR3 here is CASSSLGGREAYEQYF. DNA of the CDR3: TGTGCCAGCTCATCCCTCGGCGGGAGAGAAGCCTACGAGCAGTACTTC.

The chain is built from TRBV28 and TRBJ1-1, with D perhaps TRBD1 (6 bases). CDR1 is MDHEN and CDR2 is SYDVKM in the germline V gene. The CDR3 contains 14 residues. V dropped 3 bases and J dropped 4 bases, with 12 bases sitting between them. The CDR3 reads CASSFRGSGTEAFF. The CDR3, as DNA: TGTGCCAGCAGTTTCAGGGGTTCGGGCACTGAAGCTTTCTTT.

V gene TRBV4-2 combines with J gene TRBJ2-1; D tentatively fits TRBD1 or TRBD2 (6 bases each). This CDR3 spans 18 amino acids. Germline assignment: CDR1 LGHNA and CDR2 YNFKEQ. The V end was cut by 1 base, the J end by 5 bases, with 21 bases between. This chain's CDR3 is CASSQAVWRGKRDNEQFF. The CDR3 DNA follows: TGTGCCAGCAGCCAAGCGGTGTGGAGGGGGAAAAGGGACAATGAGCAGTTCTTC.

J is TRBJ2-7 and V is TRBV24-1, with 7 nucleotides matching TRBD2. The junction had 5 bases not matched to a gene; V was cut back by 4 bases and J by 0 bases. The CDR3 sequence is 15 residues long. In germline, CDR1 is KGHDR, CDR2 SFDVKD. CDR3 in amino acids: CATSDPSGTSYEQYF. Here the CDR3 DNA reads TGTGCCACCAGTGACCCCAGCGGGACCTCCTACGAGCAGTACTTC.

The chain uses TRBV12-3 or TRBV12-4 and TRBJ1-2, with D perhaps TRBD1 (5 bases). V lost 3 bases to trimming and J lost 0 bases, with 14 bases between them. The length of the CDR3 is 16 residues. The CDR3 region is CASSFYRPLANYGYTF. As DNA, the CDR3 is TGTGCCAGCAGTTTCTACAGGCCTCTGGCTAACTATGGCTACACCTTC.

This clonotype was recorded once. The chain employs TRBV7-2 and TRBJ2-5; D is unclear. This CDR3 region has 13 residues. From germline, CDR1 is SGHTA and CDR2 FQGNSA. V was pared by 4 bases and J by 0 bases, with 6 bases between. The CDR3 loop reads CASSSHYQETQYF. The CDR3 DNA sequence: TGTGCCAGCAGCTCCCACTACCAAGAGACCCAGTACTTC.

The CDR3, as DNA: TGTGCCAGCAGCCAACTGGGGGGGTACGAGCAGTACTTC. This encodes CASSQLGGYEQYF. The rearrangement uses TRBV3-1 and TRBJ2-7; 7 bases align to TRBD2. The ends lost 2 bases at V and 4 bases at J; junction bases unmatched: 2. From germline, CDR1 is LGHDT and CDR2 YNNKEL (reference sequence). This CDR3 comprises 13 residues.

The chain is built from TRBV15 and TRBJ2-1; D is unclear. The V gene lost 0 bases and the J gene lost 7 bases, with 13 bases spanning the gap. This CDR3 is 15 amino acids long. The V gene's germline CDR1 is LNHNV and CDR2 YYDKDF (reference sequence). CDR3 nucleotide sequence: TGTGCCACCAGCAGAGATCTTAGAAATGCGAATGAGCAGTTCTTC. Its translation: CATSRDLRNANEQFF. Based on the CDR3 plus reference TRBV15 and TRBJ2-1, the full variable domain is DAMVIQNPRYQVTQFGKPVTLSCSQTLNHNVMYWYQQKSSQAPKLLFHYYDKDFNNEADTPDNFQSRRPNTSFCFLDIRSPGLGDTAMYLCATSRDLRNANEQFFGPGTRLTVL.

The rearrangement joins TRBV18 to TRBJ1-2, with D perhaps TRBD1 (6 bases). The CDR3 extends over 15 amino acids. V lost 3 bases to trimming and J lost 3 bases, with 14 bases between them. Germline V lookup: CDR1 KGHSH, CDR2 LQKENI. The CDR3 coding sequence is TGTGCCAGCTCACCGACAAACAGGGTCGACTATGGCTACACCTTC. The encoded protein is CASSPTNRVDYGYTF.

V and J are TRBV7-9 and TRBJ2-7; D ambiguous. CDR3 length: 13 amino acids. V dropped 5 bases and J dropped 2 bases, with 10 bases sitting between them. From germline, CDR1 is SEHNR and CDR2 FQNEAQ (reference sequence). CDR3 protein: CASSPNPAYEQYF. CDR3 sequence (DNA): TGTGCCAGCAGCCCCAATCCCGCCTACGAGCAGTACTTC.

This clonotype was recorded only once. The chain combines TRBV2 with TRBJ2-5; 16 bases align to TRBD2. This CDR3 contains 19 residues. Germline CDR1 and CDR2: SNHLY and FYNNEI. V dropped 5 bases and J dropped 1; count of bases not matched to a gene: 10. The CDR3: CASSFVPGLAGGSQETQYF. The CDR3 DNA is TGTGCCAGCAGTTTCGTCCCGGGACTAGCGGGAGGGTCCCAAGAGACCCAGTACTTC.

The rearrangement joins TRBV28 to TRBJ1-1; TRBD1 aligns across 7 bases. The germline V gene has CDR1 MDHEN and CDR2 SYDVKM. Trimming removed 6 bases from V and 5 bases from J; junction bases left unmatched: 21. The CDR3 totals 18 residues. The CDR3 DNA reads as TGTGCCAGCAGATATTATGAGGCACAGGGGATCGGAAAGACTGAAGCTTTCTTT. Translation gives CASRYYEAQGIGKTEAFF.

The chain is built from TRBV7-9 and TRBJ2-7, with 13 nucleotides matching TRBD2. This CDR3 comprises 15 residues. V shed 5 bases and J 2 bases; nucleotides not matched to a gene: 3. Germline V gives CDR1 SEHNR, CDR2 FQNEAQ (reference sequence). The CDR3 DNA reads as TGTGCCAGCAGCACAGGACTAGCGGGGGCCTACGAGCAGTACTTC. Translation: CASSTGLAGAYEQYF.